This T cell receptor (beta chain) was captured in a study of blood T cell repertoires in COVID-19 (dated by TCRdb to about 2020). Some background on the complete study: The collaborator samples originated in the United States, Italy and Spain and spanned the acute and convalescent phases of COVID-19. Samples were obtained from the ongoing ImmuneRACE study (first 160 participants) and from over 1,000 subjects provided by 6 global collaborators. Deeply sampled blood TCRbeta repertoires from subjects exposed to, actively infected with, or recovered from COVID-19 were included in the dataset. The repertoires were released in a freely available public database intended as a resource for research on the immune response to SARS-CoV-2. A de-identified subject ID, COVID-19 status, age in years and sex were almost always included in the sample metadata. The prospective study material was composed of cDNA or gDNA derived from T cells, B-cell-depleted T cells, or PBMCs. HLA class I and class II types, where available, came from metadata supplied by the sample provider rather than from assay-based typing. Paper-wide results and their limitations: How much clinical and demographic metadata was included differed by source and by participant, and the metadata was provided uncurated.

Collaborating institutions collected whole blood in K2EDTA tubes following their own protocols. For TCRbeta analysis, collaborators shipped samples in one of three forms: frozen whole blood, isolated PBMCs, or DNA extracted from either of those sample types. On this clone itself: Its antigen target is currently unknown. No base quality information exists; no much larger clone differs at one position.

TCRbeta CDR3 regions were amplified from genomic DNA by means of the immunoSEQ Assay, a bias-controlled multiplex PCR. Concerning the study's data processing: Nucleated cell counts per sample were estimated from amplification of reference gene primers within the assay. To quantify the absolute abundance of each unique TCRbeta CDR3 rearrangement, sequence reads were collapsed and filtered. For each sample, productive Simpson clonality was calculated by taking the square root of Simpson's diversity index across productive rearrangements. TCRdb provides this immuneACCESS table in a form limited to in-frame rearrangements. Some clones are lacking; in checked studies, under half of them reflect an unresolved V gene, and why the rest are absent is not known. From that table come the V and J calls and clone size; the DNA was used to work out D and trimming. The sample table lists some 150,000 clones, roughly 84% of them with a count of one. Clones ranked in the top ten supply roughly 7.2% of the sample.

The germline V gene specifies KGHDR as CDR1 and SFDVKD as CDR2. The germline ends are 7 bases apart after V is trimmed by 9 bases and J by 0 bases. The CDR3 holds 13 amino acids from the cysteine to the phenylalanine. Only the CDR3 part of the read is kept: 39 bases, read in frame from the first base. This clonotype was sampled from a woman in her forties or fifties in a cohort sampled during active or convalescent COVID-19. The sequenced sample was peripheral blood. The rearrangement combines TRBV24-1 with TRBJ2-2; no D segment can be confidently identified. The bases are TGTGCCACCGCGCAAACGAACACCGGGGAGCTGTTTTTT. This is translated as CATAQTNTGELFF.